This entry describes one T cell receptor (beta chain). The antigen is not known. Germline loops: CDR1 SGHRS, CDR2 YFSETQ. V lost 0 bases, J lost 4 bases, and 8 bases lay in between. The CDR3 is 13 amino acids. The method was immunoSEQ multiplex PCR; TCRdb's version includes in-frame clones alone and lacks a portion of them. This sample yields 95,000 to 150,000 clones, of which just under 95% are seen a single time; approximately 0.15% belongs to the top ten. This entry belongs to a study of OX40 agonist ivuxolimab in advanced cancers. Study context: Intravenous ivuxolimab was administered to patients every 2 weeks at 0.01 to 10 mg/kg. Two patients with cutaneous melanoma and one with hepatocellular carcinoma, three in total, showed partial responses. Study-wide points: Clonal expansion was among the lowest in partial responders at 0.1-3.0 mg/kg, especially CD8+.

The material sequenced was CD4+ or CD8+ T cells sorted from blood, taken in a trial of the OX40 agonist ivuxolimab. This TCR was sampled from an adult with an advanced solid tumor such as melanoma, head and neck, liver or kidney cancer. The chain has TRBV5-1 and TRBJ2-7, with unresolved D. The CDR3 protein is CASSLGGRYEQYF. CDR3 nucleotides: TGCGCCAGCAGCTTGGGGGGTAGATACGAGCAGTACTTC.